Listed below are T cell receptor beta chains from one sample, sequenced in a study of T cell repertoires in cytomegalovirus infection. TCRdb independently ran MiXCR on the reads; one entry per CDR3 protein. The sample shows about 320,000 distinct CDR3 sequences, around 9.5% of them seen only once. Sequencing was carried out using PBMCs. The receptor set was obtained from a human donor in good health (CMV status not recorded). Some clones in this sample may be carry-over from other donors' samples. Each CDR3 is given with its conserved first and last residue. D genes are given only for firm matches. Only some rows state a clone size, as once, few, many or a class for expanded clones.

TRBJ2-7,-,-,TRBV9,TGTGCCAGCAGCAAACTTCATAGTTCCTACGAGCAGTACTTC,CASSKLHSSYEQYF
TRBJ2-5,few,TRBD1,TRBV20-1,TGCAGTGCTGGAAGGGACAGCCAAGAGTCCCAGTACTTC,CSAGRDSQESQYF
TRBJ1-2,-,TRBD1,TRBV12-3/TRBV12-4,TGTGCCAGCAGTTTTGAGGTAGGGGGCGGCTACACCTTC,CASSFEVGGGYTF
TRBJ2-1,-,-,TRBV12-3/TRBV12-4,TGTGCCAGCAGTTTAGCGGGAAGCCACAATGAGCAGTTCTTC,CASSLAGSHNEQFF
TRBJ1-1,few,TRBD1,TRBV12-3/TRBV12-4,TGTGCCAGCAGTTTTTCAGGGGGCTCCACTGAAGCTTTCTTT,CASSFSGGSTEAFF
TRBJ2-7,few,TRBD1,TRBV14,TGTGCCAGCAGCCAAGTGCAGGGGGCGAGCTACGAGCAGTACTTC,CASSQVQGASYEQYF
TRBJ2-3,many,TRBD2,TRBV25-1,TGTGCCAGCAGTGCCTCCAAATGGACTAGCGGGAGGATTACAGATACGCAGTATTTT,CASSASKWTSGRITDTQYF
TRBJ2-3,many,TRBD2,TRBV7-2,TGTGCCAGCAGCGCGGGGGGCCGGTTAGATACGCAGTATTTT,CASSAGGRLDTQYF
TRBJ2-2,many,TRBD1,TRBV7-8,TGTGCCAGCAGCTTAGACCCGGGACAGGGGGCGGTCGGGGAGCTGTTTTTT,CASSLDPGQGAVGELFF
TRBJ2-5,many,-,TRBV14,TGTGCCAGCAGCCGACACGGCAGGGTGGCGACCCAGTACTTC,CASSRHGRVATQYF
TRBJ2-3,many,TRBD1,TRBV5-5,TGTGCCAGCAGCTTACAGGGGGCAGGGGATACGCAGTATTTT,CASSLQGAGDTQYF
TRBJ2-1,-,-,TRBV20-1,TGCAGTGCCCAGGCGGGAAGGGTCAACAATGAGCAGTTCTTC,CSAQAGRVNNEQFF
TRBJ2-7,-,TRBD1,TRBV6-6,TGTGCCAGCAGACCGGGACAGGGCTCTCACGAGCAGTACTTC,CASRPGQGSHEQYF
TRBJ1-3,few,TRBD1,TRBV28,TGTGCCAGCAGTTCCGCGACAGGGAAACCTGGAAACACCATATATTTT,CASSSATGKPGNTIYF
TRBJ2-7,many,TRBD2,TRBV28,TGTGCCAGGAGAGGACCGTGGACTAGCGGGGTCTTCCTCTCCTACGAGCAGTACTTC,CARRGPWTSGVFLSYEQYF
TRBJ1-5,-,-,TRBV28,TGTGCCAGCAGTTCCGGGACGGGTGGTGTTCGACGCAATCAGCCCCAGCATTTT,CASSSGTGGVRRNQPQHF
TRBJ2-5,many,TRBD2,TRBV7-9,TGTGCCAGCAGCCCAAGCAGACTAGCGGGCAAAGAGACCCAGTACTTC,CASSPSRLAGKETQYF
TRBJ1-4,few,TRBD1,TRBV7-6,TGTGCCAGCAGCCATCGGACAGGGGGCAAGGCTTTGAATGAAAAACTGTTTTTT,CASSHRTGGKALNEKLFF
TRBJ2-7,-,TRBD1,TRBV3-1,TGTGCCAGCAGCCAAGGGACAGGACCCTACGAGCAGTACTTC,CASSQGTGPYEQYF
TRBJ1-1,many,-,TRBV4-2,TGTGCCAGCAGCCAAGGGGCAGGCGCGCCGGGGACTGAAGCTTTCTTT,CASSQGAGAPGTEAFF
TRBJ1-2,many,TRBD1,TRBV7-2,TGTGCCAGCAGCGACTCAGGACAGGGGAGAGGCGGCTACACCTTC,CASSDSGQGRGGYTF
TRBJ1-2,many,-,TRBV27,TGTGCCAGCAGCTTACGTCTGTACCCGGGAGAAAACTATGGCTACACCTTC,CASSLRLYPGENYGYTF
TRBJ2-7,many,TRBD1,TRBV15,TGTGCCACCAGCAGACTTAAGACAGGGGGCGGGGTGCAGTACTTC,CATSRLKTGGGVQYF
TRBJ1-1,few,-,TRBV4-3,TGCGCCAGCAGCTATATGAACACTGAAGCTTTCTTT,CASSYMNTEAFF
TRBJ1-1,-,TRBD1,TRBV4-2,TGTGCCAGCAGCCAGGGACAGGACCCTACTGAAGCTTTCTTT,CASSQGQDPTEAFF
TRBJ2-7,-,TRBD2,TRBV28,TGTGCCAAGCAGGGACTAGCGACTACTAGCTCCTACGAGCAGTACTTC,CAKQGLATTSSYEQYF
TRBJ2-4,-,-,TRBV13,TGTGCCAGCAGCTTAGAATTAAACATTCAGTACTTC,CASSLELNIQYF
TRBJ2-1,-,-,TRBV20-1,TGCAGTGCTAGAGGGGCGGGCCGAGACCTCGTTTACAATGAGCAGTTCTTC,CSARGAGRDLVYNEQFF
TRBJ1-6,few,TRBD1,TRBV7-6,TGTGCCAGCAGCCCATTCCGACAGGGGACTAATTCACCCCTCCACTTT,CASSPFRQGTNSPLHF
TRBJ1-2,-,TRBD1,TRBV20-1,TGCAGTGCGCCCGCCGGGACAGGGTATGGCTACACCTTC,CSAPAGTGYGYTF
TRBJ2-3,many,-,TRBV7-2,TGTGCCAGCAGCTTCGGGTCAGATACGCAGTATTTT,CASSFGSDTQYF
TRBJ1-1,few,-,TRBV7-9,TGTGCCAGCAGCTTAGATGGACTGGACACTGAAGCTTTCTTT,CASSLDGLDTEAFF
TRBJ2-1,many,-,TRBV7-9,TGTGCCAGCAGCTGGGCGGAGGGCGATGAGCAGTTCTTC,CASSWAEGDEQFF
TRBJ2-1,-,-,TRBV18,TGTGCCAGCTCACCACTGAGCAACAGCGGTGAGCAGTTCTTC,CASSPLSNSGEQFF
TRBJ1-6,many,-,TRBV7-9,TGTGCCAGCAGGGACAACAATTCACCCCTCCACTTT,CASRDNNSPLHF
TRBJ1-2,few,-,TRBV29-1,TGCAGCGTTGAAGTTAACGGAAACTATGGCTACACCTTC,CSVEVNGNYGYTF